The 25 T cell receptor beta chains reported below all come from one sample, sequenced in a study of cytomegalovirus exposure and HLA in healthy donors. Primers for the PCR totalled 60 Vbeta and 13 Jbeta. This table comes from immunoSEQ multiplex PCR, and its TCRdb copy is limited to in-frame clones, with some not included. Of 95,000 to 150,000 clones listed, approximately 84% are singletons. Sequenced sample: PBMCs. The source is a man aged 50 to 59 in good health and CMV-seronegative.

This chain joins TRBV7-8 and TRBJ2-7, with 8 bases matching TRBD1. Looked up from germline, CDR1 is SGHVS and CDR2 is FQNEAQ. This CDR3 region has 15 residues. The V gene end was trimmed by 0 bases and the J gene end by 4 bases; junction bases not matched to a gene: 5. CDR3 amino acids: CASSLAGTGLYEQYF. The CDR3 DNA sequence: TGTGCCAGCAGCTTAGCCGGGACAGGTTTATACGAGCAGTACTTC.

V is TRBV5-1 and J is TRBJ1-3; possible D gene TRBD1, 6 bases. V was clipped by 4 bases and J by 2 bases, with 13 bases between them. CDR1 is SGHRS, CDR2 YFSETQ, per germline. This CDR3 is built from 15 residues. CDR3 protein: CASSLTWTAGNTIYF. In DNA form, the CDR3 reads TGCGCCAGCAGCCTGACCTGGACAGCTGGAAACACCATATATTTT.

This sequence joins TRBV28 and TRBJ2-3; TRBD2 aligns across 10 bases. The germline CDR1 and CDR2 sequences are MDHEN and SYDVKM. CDR3 length equals 17 residues. Trimming removed 5 bases from V and 0 bases from J; junction bases left unmatched: 8. The CDR3 DNA reads as TGTGCCAGCAGTCAACCCGGACTAGCGGCTAGCACAGATACGCAGTATTTT. This codes for CASSQPGLAASTDTQYF.

This clone is a singleton in its sample. The CDR3 coding sequence is TGCGCCAGCAGCCATAATACAGGGTCGGTATATGGCTACACCTTC. Its translation: CASSHNTGSVYGYTF. This chain links TRBV4-3 with TRBJ1-2; possible D gene TRBD1, 6 bases. The V gene lost 3 bases and the J gene lost 5 bases, with 16 bases spanning the gap. The CDR3 is 15 residues long. The germline V gene encodes CDR1 LGHNA and CDR2 YSLEER.

The J gene is TRBJ1-5, the V gene TRBV28, with D possibly being TRBD1 (5 bases). V gave up 7 bases and J gave up 2 bases, with 27 bases separating them. Germline V gives CDR1 MDHEN, CDR2 SYDVKM. CDR3 size: 19 residues. DNA for the CDR3: TGTGCCAGCAAGAGAACCGGTCAGGGAATTCCTTGGCGCAATCAGCCCCAGCATTTT. Translation: CASKRTGQGIPWRNQPQHF.

The V call is TRBV29-1, the J call TRBJ2-5, with TRBD1 as a possible D gene (5 bases). V gave up 7 bases and J gave up 9 bases, with 15 bases separating them. Germline values: CDR1 SQVTM, CDR2 ANQGSEA. The CDR3 has 11 amino acids. This CDR3 is CSGETGSAQYF. The DNA of the CDR3 is TGCAGCGGCGAAACAGGTTCGGCCCAGTACTTC.

This clone has only a few counts. CDR3 protein: CASSLVLAVHTGELFF. The CDR3 DNA reads TGTGCCAGCAGCTTGGTTCTAGCGGTTCACACCGGGGAGCTGTTTTTT. V is TRBV5-8 and J is TRBJ2-2; 7 nucleotides align to TRBD2. Trimming cost V 0 bases and J 3 bases; bases outside gene matches: 5. Looked up from germline, CDR1 is SGHTS and CDR2 is YDEGEE. The CDR3 has 16 residues.

The CDR3 region is CASSPGQGKGNTEAFF. CDR3 nucleotides: TGTGCCAGCAGCCCGGGACAGGGGAAGGGGAACACTGAAGCTTTCTTT. This chain connects TRBV6-6 to TRBJ1-1; 10 positions match TRBD1. Germline trimming cut 6 bases from V and 1 base from J; bases unmatched to any gene: 8. The CDR3 runs to 16 residues. Germline V gives CDR1 MNHNY, CDR2 SVGAGI (reference sequence).

This chain links TRBV2 with TRBJ1-1; tentative D call: TRBD1 (6 bases). The CDR3 loop spans 14 amino acids. The V end lost 1 base, the J end lost 3 bases, and 9 bases lay between the germline ends. CDR1 and CDR2 (germline): SNHLY, FYNNEI. CDR3 DNA: TGTGCCAGCAGTGAAGGGGACATCTACACTGAAGCTTTCTTT. This gives the protein CASSEGDIYTEAFF.

This clone turned up a few times. The chain combines TRBV19 with TRBJ2-5; 9 nucleotides agree with TRBD1. From germline, CDR1 is LNHDA and CDR2 SQIVND (reference sequence). There are 15 residues in the CDR3. With V trimmed by 5 bases and J by 2 bases, 6 bases remained unmatched. The chain's CDR3 is CASSDDRGAQETQYF. The CDR3 nucleotides are TGTGCCAGTAGTGATGACAGGGGGGCACAAGAGACCCAGTACTTC. The full variable domain, in which reference TRBV19 and TRBJ2-5 provide the parts outside the CDR3, is DGGITQSPKYLFRKEGQNVTLSCEQNLNHDAMYWYRQDPGQGLRLIYYSQIVNDFQKGDIAEGYSVSREKKESFPLTVTSAQKNPTAFYLCASSDDRGAQETQYFGPGTRLLVL.

This clone has more than one count but fewer than ten. The J gene is TRBJ1-2, the V gene TRBV9, with D unresolved. The CDR3 has 13 residues. The germline V gene encodes CDR1 SGDLS and CDR2 YYNGEE. V was clipped by 0 bases and J by 5 bases, with 8 bases between them. The CDR3 here is CASSVDAGYGYTF. Here the CDR3 DNA reads TGTGCCAGCAGCGTAGACGCCGGGTATGGCTACACCTTC.

CDR3 sequence reads: CASSPLGQGYNTEAFF. In nucleotides, the CDR3 is TGTGCCAGCTCACCTTTAGGACAGGGATACAACACTGAAGCTTTCTTT. V and J are TRBV18 and TRBJ1-1, with 8 bases that match TRBD1. Looked up from germline, CDR1 is KGHSH and CDR2 is LQKENI. The CDR3 sequence is 16 residues long. V lost 3 bases, J lost 2 bases, and 8 bases stayed unmatched.

This rearrangement joins TRBV9 to TRBJ1-5; 10 bases align to TRBD1. The V gene end was trimmed by 4 bases and the J gene end by 3 bases; junction bases not matched to a gene: 13. Per the germline V gene, CDR1 is SGDLS and CDR2 is YYNGEE. The CDR3 runs to 18 residues. The CDR3 sequence: CASSPSPGTGVFNQPQHF. CDR3 bases: TGTGCCAGCAGCCCCTCCCCCGGGACAGGGGTCTTCAATCAGCCCCAGCATTTT.

CDR3 in amino acids: CASSLSRGRVKEQYF. CDR3 nucleotides: TGTGCCAGCAGCTTAAGTAGGGGCCGAGTGAAGGAGCAGTACTTC. This sequence joins TRBV13 and TRBJ2-7, with a possible D match to TRBD1 (5 bases). The V end lost 2 bases, the J end lost 7 bases, and 18 bases lay between the germline ends. CDR3 length equals 15 residues. CDR1 is PRHDT, CDR2 FYEKMQ, per germline (reference sequence).

The V gene is TRBV29-1, the J gene TRBJ2-5, with a possible D match to TRBD2 (6 bases). CDR1 is SQVTM, CDR2 ANQGSEA, per germline. The CDR3 extends over 15 amino acids. Trimming shortened V by 7 bases and J by 4 bases, and 22 bases separated the two germline ends. Here the CDR3 DNA reads TGCAGCGCCCTGAACACGGGGGAGGCCCCAGAGACCCAGTACTTC. This translates into CSALNTGEAPETQYF.

The rearrangement joins TRBV2 to TRBJ2-2; D is possibly TRBD1 (6 bases). CDR1 and CDR2 (germline): SNHLY, FYNNEI. Between the trimmed V and J ends, which lost 7 bases and 6 bases, there was a span of 21 bases. The CDR3 has 16 residues. The CDR3 loop is CASTSSGTPGAGELFF. The CDR3, as DNA: TGTGCCAGCACCTCCTCGGGAACGCCAGGGGCCGGGGAGCTGTTTTTT. The full variable domain, rest sourced from reference TRBV2 and TRBJ2-2, is EPEVTQTPSHQVTQMGQEVILRCVPISNHLYFYWYRQILGQKVEFLVSFYNNEISEKSEIFDDQFSVERPDGSNFTLKIRSTKLEDSAMYFCASTSSGTPGAGELFFGEGSRLTVL.

This clone was seen once. V gene TRBV5-1 combines with J gene TRBJ2-1; TRBD2 aligns across 8 bases. The CDR3 consists of 16 residues. V shed 5 bases, J shed 7 bases, and the junction held 14 bases outside the gene matches. Germline CDR1 SGHRS, CDR2 YFSETQ. This CDR3 reads CASRSSGATPGNEQFF. The CDR3 nucleotides read TGCGCCAGCAGAAGTAGCGGGGCAACCCCGGGGAATGAGCAGTTCTTC.

The rearrangement uses TRBV5-6 and TRBJ1-2, with D hard to call. The CDR3 runs 15 residues. CDR1 is SGHDT and CDR2 is YYEEEE in the germline V gene. Trimming left V 2 bases short and J 4 bases short, with 15 bases between. The CDR3 protein is CASSFIRGSFYGYTF. CDR3 DNA: TGTGCCAGCAGCTTTATCCGGGGATCATTCTATGGCTACACCTTC.

This clone has more than one count but fewer than ten. V and J are TRBV27 and TRBJ2-2; TRBD2 agrees at 10 bases. The CDR3 loop spans 16 amino acids. Trimming took 6 bases from V and 7 from J; bases not matched to a gene: 11. Germline CDR1 reads MNHEY; CDR2 reads SMNVEV (reference sequence). Written as DNA, the CDR3 is TGTGCCAGCAGGGTGAGAGCGGGGGGGCTGGTCGGGGAGCTGTTTTTT. Its protein product is CASRVRAGGLVGELFF.

This chain links TRBV28 with TRBJ2-7; D might be TRBD1 (5 bases). Germline V CDR1 and CDR2: MDHEN, SYDVKM. Trimming pared 3 bases from V and 3 bases from J, leaving 9 bases between. This CDR3 contains 13 residues. The CDR3 bases are TGTGCCAGCAGTTTCGGCAGGGTCTACGAGCAGTACTTC. Its translation is CASSFGRVYEQYF. Combining the CDR3 with reference TRBV28 and TRBJ2-7 gives the whole variable domain DVKVTQSSRYLVKRTGEKVFLECVQDMDHENMFWYRQDPGLGLRLIYFSYDVKMKEKGDIPEGYSVSREKKERFSLILESASTNQTSMYLCASSFGRVYEQYFGPGTRLTVT.

In its sample, this clone was seen once. The chain links TRBV10-3 to TRBJ1-1; weak D call: TRBD1 (5 bases). The CDR3 is 14 residues long. Trimming took 7 bases from V and 0 from J, leaving 12 bases between them. CDR1 is ENHRY and CDR2 is SYGVKD in the germline V gene. CDR3 residues: CAITGGVMNTEAFF. The CDR3 bases are TGTGCCATCACCGGGGGGGTGATGAACACTGAAGCTTTCTTT.

The chain carries TRBV7-3 and TRBJ2-4, with a weak D call TRBD1 (5 bases). V lost 5 bases to trimming and J lost 8 bases, with 16 bases between them. Germline V CDR1 and CDR2: SGHTA, FQGTGA. CDR3 length: 14 amino acids. For the CDR3, the DNA is TGTGCCAGCAGCCTCACAGGCTATGAGGACATTCAGTACTTC. Translating gives CASSLTGYEDIQYF. The full variable domain, in which reference TRBV7-3 and TRBJ2-4 provide the parts outside the CDR3, is GAGVSQTPSNKVTEKGKYVELRCDPISGHTALYWYRQSLGQGPEFLIYFQGTGAADDSGLPNDRFFAVRPEGSVSTLKIQRTERGDSAVYLCASSLTGYEDIQYFGAGTRLSVL.

The CDR3 here is CAPGKRTEAFF. For the CDR3, the DNA is TGTGCCCCCGGGAAGCGCACTGAAGCTTTCTTT. The genes are TRBV2 and TRBJ1-1; D unresolved. CDR3 length equals 11 residues. From germline, CDR1 is SNHLY and CDR2 FYNNEI. Trimming left V 11 bases short and J 4 bases short, with 11 bases between.

V usage is TRBV5-1 and J usage is TRBJ2-1; 8 positions match TRBD1. Losses at the gene ends were 5 bases for V and 7 bases for J; bases not matched to a gene: 8. Germline V gene sequence: CDR1 SGHRS, CDR2 YFSETQ. The CDR3 has 14 residues. The CDR3 DNA is TGCGCCAGCAGTCGTCCAGGGGGCAGGAATGAGCAGTTCTTC. Its translation is CASSRPGGRNEQFF. The variable domain in full, with the rest retrieved from reference TRBV5-1 and TRBJ2-1, is KAGVTQTPRYLIKTRGQQVTLSCSPISGHRSVSWYQQTPGQGLQFLFEYFSETQRNKGNFPGRFSGRQFSNSRSEMNVSTLELGDSALYLCASSRPGGRNEQFFGPGTRLTVL.

This clone occurred once. The chain is built from TRBV6-6 and TRBJ2-2, with a weak D call TRBD2 (7 bases). Germline V CDR1 and CDR2: MNHNY, SVGAGI (reference sequence). The CDR3 covers 13 residues. Trimming took 6 bases from V and 17 from J, leaving 22 bases between them. For the CDR3, the DNA is TGTGCCAGCAGGGACGGGGGGCGGTCGGGGACCTTTTTT. Translating gives CASRDGGRSGTFF.